This T cell receptor (beta chain) was documented in a study of regulatory T cells in long-lasting Graves disease. Time point given: newly diagnosed GD, antithyroid drugs for less than 3 months. RNA isolated from PBMCs was used to make the TCR library. V lost 6 bases and J 2 bases, leaving 13 bases between the germline ends. Germline loops: CDR1 LNHDA, CDR2 SQIVND (reference sequence). The CDR3 is 14 amino acids. Library construction for TCR beta used iRepertoire HTBI primers and Arm-PCR of CDR3 regions. TCRdb called the multiplex PCR reads again in MiXCR, with one record for every CDR3 protein. The sample records 500,000 or so distinct CDR3 sequences, 16% being singletons. This clonotype was observed a handful of times. The same sample was also used in a study of T cells in Graves' hyperthyroidism and ophthalmopathy. That report adds: If no ophthalmopathy progression occurred within 18 months, Graves' hyperthyroidism was stable.

V and J are TRBV19 and TRBJ2-5; tentatively, D is TRBD1 (5 bases). The sequenced sample was peripheral blood mononuclear cells (PBMCs), obtained at new diagnosis, from a patient treated with antithyroid drugs. The TCR was taken from a woman aged 40-65 years with Graves disease. CDR3 amino acids: CASRSGPSQETQYF. CDR3 in DNA: TGTGCCAGTAGGTCAGGGCCATCTCAAGAGACCCAGTACTTC.